The clone carrying this T cell receptor beta chain was observed many times. The target antigen is unknown. This sample was included in a study of T cells in Graves' hyperthyroidism and ophthalmopathy. Points from the study as a whole: In the blood, most expanded thyroid clonotypes above 0.001 appeared as well.

Researchers amplified the TCR beta CDR3 regions from RNA transcripts. With the HTBI primer set, the TCR CDR3 went through a first round of RT-PCR. MiXCR, applied by TCRdb to the multiplex PCR reads, yields one record per CDR3 protein. The table shows about 130,000 distinct CDR3 sequences, with approximately 20% occurring only once. The V gene lost 9 bases and the J gene lost 4 bases, with 15 bases spanning the gap. Germline CDR1 and CDR2: LNHDA and SQIVND (reference sequence). The CDR3 is 14 residues long. This receptor was taken from a woman aged 45-65 years with Graves' hyperthyroidism that later progressed to Graves' ophthalmopathy. The sample comprised blood. This chain connects TRBV19 to TRBJ2-2; possibly TRBD1 or TRBD2 for D (6 bases each). CDR3 sequence (DNA): TGTGCCAGCAGTGGGGGGCGATCCACCGGGGAGCTGTTTTTT. The encoded protein is CASSGGRSTGELFF.